This T cell receptor (beta chain) was sequenced in a study of blood T cell repertoires in COVID-19. Authors' processing steps: Amplification of reference gene primers was used by the study to estimate nucleated cell counts. The table came from immunoSEQ multiplex PCR; TCRdb's copy has only in-frame clones and leaves some out. That table is the source of V, J and clone size, and D and trimming were worked out from the DNA. The sample lists fewer than 250,000 clones, approximately 86% occurring once. The V gene's germline CDR1 is SGHVS and CDR2 FQNEAQ. The CDR3 is made up of 17 amino acids. V lost 3 bases to trimming and J lost 0 bases; unmatched junction nucleotides: 6. Those enrolled, adults aged about 18 to 95 years, came from about two dozen US areas. Which cohort a participant joined came from the clinical history participants gave.

J is TRBJ1-5 and V is TRBV7-8; the match to TRBD1 covers 9 bases. The sequenced sample was PBMCs or T cells enriched from blood (not recorded which). The sequence came from a woman aged 35 to 49 with acute COVID-19. The CDR3 region has the DNA TGTGCCAGCAGCTTTGAGACAGGGGGAACTAGCAATCAGCCCCAGCATTTT. As protein: CASSFETGGTSNQPQHF.